The 12 T cell receptor beta chains in this list originate from one sample, sequenced in a study of blood T cell repertoires in COVID-19. Method: immunoSEQ multiplex PCR; TCRdb's copy keeps in-frame clones and lacks some. The table lists around 180,000 clones, 79% of them singletons. The material sequenced was peripheral blood. The origin of the receptors is a man aged 55 to 70 with active or convalescent COVID-19.

J is TRBJ2-5 and V is TRBV24-1; maybe TRBD1 (5 bases). V shed 3 bases and J shed 2 bases, with 12 bases lying between them. Per germline, CDR1 KGHDR and CDR2 SFDVKD. The CDR3 totals 15 residues. The CDR3 nucleotides are TGTGCCACCAGTGATCCAATGGCAGGGCAAGAGACCCAGTACTTC. It encodes CATSDPMAGQETQYF.

This clone was picked up one time. The chain recombines TRBV7-9 with TRBJ2-5, with D hard to call. The CDR3 covers 14 residues. Germline CDR1 SEHNR, CDR2 FQNEAQ (reference sequence). Trimming took off 2 bases at V and 4 bases at J, with 11 bases between the two ends. The CDR3 is CASSLTRSGETQYF. The DNA of the CDR3 is TGTGCCAGCAGCTTAACCAGGTCCGGAGAGACCCAGTACTTC.

This clone is a singleton in its sample. The CDR3 reads CASSFGDRMLLEKFF. The CDR3 coding sequence is TGCGCCAGCAGCTTCGGGGACAGGATGCTATTAGAAAAGTTCTTC. The chain is built from TRBV5-1 and TRBJ2-1; 8 positions agree with TRBD1. This CDR3 has 15 residues. Germline V gene data show CDR1 as SGHRS and CDR2 as YFSETQ. V trimming: 2 bases; J trimming: 14 bases; junction bases outside the gene matches: 15.

The chain recombines TRBV28 with TRBJ1-1; 7 nucleotides align to TRBD1. This CDR3 region has 11 residues. The germline gives CDR1 MDHEN, CDR2 SYDVKM. Trimming at V came to 10 bases and at J to 4 bases, leaving 3 bases not matched to a gene. CDR3 sequence reads: CATTGVTEAFF. The CDR3 coding sequence is TGTGCCACCACAGGGGTCACTGAAGCTTTCTTT.

This chain connects TRBV27 to TRBJ1-2, with D possibly TRBD1 on 5 matching bases. Germline-derived CDR1 and CDR2 are MNHEY and SMNVEV (reference sequence). The CDR3 contains 14 residues. V was pared by 2 bases and J by 3 bases, with 10 bases between. The CDR3, as DNA: TGTGCCAGCAGTTTAAAAGGCAGGGACTATGGCTACACCTTC. Its translation is CASSLKGRDYGYTF.

The chain uses TRBV13 and TRBJ1-1, with 7 bases lining up with TRBD1. Unmatched junction bases numbered 9, after V lost 3 bases and J lost 5 bases. Germline V gene data show CDR1 as PRHDT and CDR2 as FYEKMQ (reference sequence). The CDR3 totals 15 residues. CDR3 nucleotide sequence: TGTGCCAGCAGCTTTACGGGACAGAGTGAAACTGAAGCTTTCTTT. It encodes CASSFTGQSETEAFF.

The chain recombines TRBV5-1 with TRBJ2-5, with D perhaps TRBD2 (6 bases). This CDR3 contains 13 residues. The V and J ends lost 4 bases and 5 bases respectively, with 12 bases between them. Germline V lookup: CDR1 SGHRS, CDR2 YFSETQ. The chain's CDR3 is CASSPQEGETQYF. The DNA of the CDR3 is TGCGCCAGCAGCCCCCAGGAGGGGGAGACCCAGTACTTC.

The rearrangement uses TRBV6-5 and TRBJ2-5; TRBD2 matches 8 bases. Germline CDR1 is MNHEY and CDR2 is SVGAGI. The CDR3 length is 16 residues. Trimming at V came to 4 bases and at J to 4 bases, leaving 11 bases not matched to a gene. The CDR3 sequence: CASSSGHRGGRETQYF. CDR3 DNA sequence: TGTGCCAGCAGTTCCGGACACCGGGGGGGGAGAGAGACCCAGTACTTC.

This clone was seen once. Mismatch with germline at one junction end may stem from a read error. The V and J genes are TRBV5-6 and TRBJ1-1; D is ambiguous. The CDR3 covers 14 residues. CDR1 SGHDT and CDR2 YYEEEE come from the germline V gene. The CDR3 DNA reads TGTGCCAGCAACTTGGTACACCAGAACACTGAAGCTTTCTTT. Its translation: CASNLVHQNTEAFF.

This clone was found once. DNA of the CDR3: TGCGCCAGCAGCCAAGCGGGACTTCCGACTAATGAAAAACTGTTTTTT. This sequence encodes CASSQAGLPTNEKLFF. V usage is TRBV4-1 and J usage is TRBJ1-4; TRBD1 might be the D (5 bases). CDR1 is MGHRA and CDR2 is YSYEKL in the germline V gene. The CDR3 loop spans 16 amino acids. V lost 1 base and J lost 2, with 11 bases in between.

The chain couples TRBV5-1 to TRBJ1-1; D possibly corresponds to TRBD1 (6 bases). The CDR3 consists of 17 residues. CDR1 SGHRS and CDR2 YFSETQ come from the germline V gene. V was clipped by 3 bases and J by 3 bases, with 21 bases between them. The CDR3 loop is CASSSTGLPIADTEAFF. The CDR3 nucleotides are TGCGCCAGCAGCTCTACAGGGCTTCCCATTGCGGACACTGAAGCTTTCTTT. The full variable domain, its missing parts supplied by reference TRBV5-1 and TRBJ1-1, is KAGVTQTPRYLIKTRGQQVTLSCSPISGHRSVSWYQQTPGQGLQFLFEYFSETQRNKGNFPGRFSGRQFSNSRSEMNVSTLELGDSALYLCASSSTGLPIADTEAFFGQGTRLTVV.

The CDR3 sequence is CASSRDRGGYNEQFF. DNA of the CDR3: TGTGCCAGCAGCCGGGACAGGGGAGGCTACAATGAGCAGTTCTTC. V and J are TRBV11-2 and TRBJ2-1; 10 bases agree with TRBD1. Germline lookup yields CDR1 SGHAT and CDR2 FQNNGV. CDR3 length equals 15 residues. Germline trimming cut 5 bases from V and 3 bases from J; bases unmatched to any gene: 4.